This T cell receptor beta chain is drawn from a study of T-cell memory formation after mild COVID-19. Overall study results and limits: Cross-reactive memory apparently joined, as some responding clones appeared in pre-infection memory. A second wave expanding day 15 to 37 was CD4+-biased; contracting clones were balanced.

This clonotype was observed at least ten times. Its antigen is not known. This CDR3 has 17 amino acids. The germline V gene has CDR1 SGHVS and CDR2 FNYEAQ. Trimming removed 3 bases from V and 0 bases from J; junction bases left unmatched: 3. TCRdb processed the 5' RACE reads anew with MiXCR; each CDR3 protein has one entry. The sample holds some 31,000 distinct CDR3 sequences, 10% to 15% seen once. Sequences were obtained from PBMCs or a T cell subset sorted from them (not recorded which). This sequence joins TRBV7-6 and TRBJ2-3, with TRBD2 matching over 13 bases. The source of this sequence is an adult woman who had mild COVID-19 (a few samples of this study predate the infection). Cell type and time point are not known. CDR3 amino acids: CASSLGLAGSSTDTQYF. Here the CDR3 DNA reads TGTGCCAGCAGCTTGGGACTAGCGGGGTCCAGCACAGATACGCAGTATTTT.